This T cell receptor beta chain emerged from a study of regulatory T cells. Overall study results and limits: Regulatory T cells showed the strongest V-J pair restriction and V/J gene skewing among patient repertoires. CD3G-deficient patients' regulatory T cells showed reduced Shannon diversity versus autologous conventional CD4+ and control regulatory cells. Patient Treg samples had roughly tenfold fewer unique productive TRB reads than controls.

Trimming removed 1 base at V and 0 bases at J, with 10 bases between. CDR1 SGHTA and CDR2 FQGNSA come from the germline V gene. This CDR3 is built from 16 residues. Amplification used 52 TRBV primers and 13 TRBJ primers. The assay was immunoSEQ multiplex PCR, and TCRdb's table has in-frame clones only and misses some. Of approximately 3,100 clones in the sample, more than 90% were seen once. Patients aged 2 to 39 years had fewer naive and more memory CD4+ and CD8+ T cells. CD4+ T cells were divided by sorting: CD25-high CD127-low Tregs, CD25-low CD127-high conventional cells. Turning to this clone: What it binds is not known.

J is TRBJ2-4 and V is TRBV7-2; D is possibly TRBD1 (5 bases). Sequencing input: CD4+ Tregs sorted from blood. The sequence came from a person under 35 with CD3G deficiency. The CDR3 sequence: CASSLGQLLAKNIQYF. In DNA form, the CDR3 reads TGTGCCAGCAGCTTAGGACAGCTCCTAGCCAAAAACATTCAGTACTTC.